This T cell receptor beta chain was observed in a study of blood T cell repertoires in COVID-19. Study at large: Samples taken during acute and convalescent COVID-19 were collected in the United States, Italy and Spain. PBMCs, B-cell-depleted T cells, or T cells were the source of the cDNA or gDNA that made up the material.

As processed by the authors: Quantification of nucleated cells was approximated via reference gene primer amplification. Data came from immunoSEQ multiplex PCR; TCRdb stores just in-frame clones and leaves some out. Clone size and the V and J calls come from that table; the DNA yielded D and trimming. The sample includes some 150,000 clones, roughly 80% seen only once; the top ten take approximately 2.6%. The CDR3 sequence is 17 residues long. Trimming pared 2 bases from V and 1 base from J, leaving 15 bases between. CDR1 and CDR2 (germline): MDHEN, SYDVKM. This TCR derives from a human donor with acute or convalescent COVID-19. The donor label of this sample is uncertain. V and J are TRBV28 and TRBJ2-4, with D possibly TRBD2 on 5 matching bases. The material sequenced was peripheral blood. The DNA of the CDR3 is TGTGCCAGCAGTTTAAGTGCGGGCCTTGGGGCCAAAAACATTCAGTACTTC. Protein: CASSLSAGLGAKNIQYF.